These 10 T cell receptor beta chains were all obtained from the same sample, sequenced in a study of early T cells in non-severe SARS-CoV-2 infection. TCRdb analysed the 5' RACE reads with MiXCR anew, one entry per CDR3 protein. The sample holds some 96,000 distinct CDR3 sequences; under 15% are singletons and the top ten take less than 6%. The specimen sequenced was whole blood. Receptors originate from an adult who was a healthcare worker with PCR-confirmed SARS-CoV-2 infection or an uninfected control (not recorded which).

The gene calls are TRBV28 and TRBJ1-4; 7 bases fit TRBD1. Unmatched junction bases numbered 8, after V lost 6 bases and J lost 10 bases. Germline CDR1 MDHEN, CDR2 SYDVKM. CDR3 length: 13 residues. CDR3 sequence: CASRPRQGGKLFF. CDR3 DNA sequence: TGTGCCAGCAGACCACGACAGGGAGGAAAACTGTTTTTT. Using reference TRBV28 and TRBJ1-4 for the parts outside the CDR3, the full variable domain is DVKVTQSSRYLVKRTGEKVFLECVQDMDHENMFWYRQDPGLGLRLIYFSYDVKMKEKGDIPEGYSVSREKKERFSLILESASTNQTSMYLCASRPRQGGKLFFGSGTQLSVL.

CDR3 nucleotides: TGTGCCAGCAGCCAAGATCAAACCCAGCTGAACACTGAAGCTTTCTTT. This translates into CASSQDQTQLNTEAFF. The chain uses TRBV14 and TRBJ1-1; no clear D. This CDR3 region has 16 residues. Trimming shortened V by 0 bases and J by 0 bases, and 11 bases separated the two germline ends. Per germline, CDR1 SGHDN and CDR2 FVKESK. The full variable domain, its missing parts supplied by reference TRBV14 and TRBJ1-1, is EAGVTQFPSHSVIEKGQTVTLRCDPISGHDNLYWYRRVMGKEIKFLLHFVKESKQDESGMPNNRFLAERTGGTYSTLKVQPAELEDSGVYFCASSQDQTQLNTEAFFGQGTRLTVV.

The V call is TRBV20-1, the J call TRBJ1-2, with D hard to call. Germline V gene data show CDR1 as DFQATT and CDR2 as SNEGSKA (reference sequence). V dropped 6 bases and J dropped 4 bases, with 18 bases sitting between them. The CDR3 runs to 14 residues. CDR3 sequence reads: CSARGEGYSYGYTF. CDR3 in DNA: TGCAGTGCCCGTGGGGAAGGCTATAGCTATGGCTACACCTTC.

This sequence joins TRBV7-8 and TRBJ2-2; D not resolved. The CDR3 totals 14 residues. Germline assignment: CDR1 SGHVS and CDR2 FQNEAQ. V was cut by 10 bases and J by 0 bases, with 12 bases left in between. The CDR3: CATRRLANTGELFF. Here the CDR3 DNA reads TGTGCCACCCGACGGCTCGCGAACACCGGGGAGCTGTTTTTT.

The table lists this clonotype with a few counts. V and J are TRBV6-4 and TRBJ2-6; 9 nucleotides match TRBD1. The germline gives CDR1 MRHNA, CDR2 SNTAGT. Germline trimming cut 4 bases from V and 4 bases from J; bases unmatched to any gene: 5. This CDR3 is built from 16 residues. The CDR3 region has the DNA TGTGCCAGCAGTGCCACAGGGGGCGAAGGGGCCAACGTCCTGACTTTC. Amino acid sequence: CASSATGGEGANVLTF.

This clonotype occurred a few times. This chain links TRBV12-3 or TRBV12-4 with TRBJ2-3; D is perhaps TRBD2 (6 bases). The CDR3 runs 15 residues. Trimming took off 2 bases at V and 0 bases at J, with 9 bases between the two ends. The DNA for the CDR3 is TGTGCCAGCAGTTTAATAGCGGCAAGCACAGATACGCAGTATTTT. Protein product: CASSLIAASTDTQYF.

In its sample, this clonotype was seen a few times. The chain recombines TRBV5-6 with TRBJ2-4; D is undetermined. Germline V gives CDR1 SGHDT, CDR2 YYEEEE. The CDR3 consists of 15 residues. Trimming shortened V by 0 bases and J by 1 base, and 8 bases separated the two germline ends. CDR3 nucleotides: TGTGCCAGCAGCTTGGGGATCCAGGCCAAAAACATTCAGTACTTC. This codes for CASSLGIQAKNIQYF.

The sample holds a few counts of this clonotype. V gene TRBV5-1 combines with J gene TRBJ2-7, with D perhaps matching TRBD2 (5 bases). V lost 0 bases and J lost 2, with 18 bases in between. Germline CDR1 and CDR2: SGHRS and YFSETQ. The CDR3 runs 17 residues. CDR3 amino acids: CASSLGLTNYQTYEQYF. In DNA, the CDR3 is TGCGCCAGCAGCTTGGGACTAACCAATTACCAGACCTACGAGCAGTACTTC.

This clonotype has a handful of counts. V and J are TRBV5-6 and TRBJ2-7; D call uncertain. This CDR3 is built from 12 residues. The germline gives CDR1 SGHDT, CDR2 YYEEEE. Trimming took off 0 bases at V and 6 bases at J, with 7 bases between the two ends. CDR3 sequence reads: CASSLGHSEQYF. The CDR3 nucleotides are TGTGCCAGCAGCTTGGGGCACTCCGAGCAGTACTTC.

This clonotype has only a few counts. This chain connects TRBV12-3 or TRBV12-4 to TRBJ1-6; D is undetermined. The CDR3 sequence is 15 residues long. Deletions cut 6 bases from V and 10 bases from J, with 19 bases between. The CDR3 here is CASRSAGWASSPLHF. DNA of the CDR3: TGTGCCAGCAGATCAGCGGGCTGGGCCTCCTCACCCCTCCACTTT.